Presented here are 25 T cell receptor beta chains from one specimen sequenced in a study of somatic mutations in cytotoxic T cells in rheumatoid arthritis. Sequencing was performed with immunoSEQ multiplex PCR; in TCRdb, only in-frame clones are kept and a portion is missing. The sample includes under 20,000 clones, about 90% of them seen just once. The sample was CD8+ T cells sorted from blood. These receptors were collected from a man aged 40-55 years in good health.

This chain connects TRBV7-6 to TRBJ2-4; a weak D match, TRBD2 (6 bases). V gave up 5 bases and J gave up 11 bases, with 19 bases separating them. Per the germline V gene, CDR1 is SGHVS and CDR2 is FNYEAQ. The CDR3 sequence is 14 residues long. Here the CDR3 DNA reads TGTGCCAGCAGCATCGGGACTCCAGCTGCGGTTCAGTACTTC. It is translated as CASSIGTPAAVQYF. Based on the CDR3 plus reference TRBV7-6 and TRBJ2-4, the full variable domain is GAGVSQSPRYKVTKRGQDVALRCDPISGHVSLYWYRQALGQGPEFLTYFNYEAQQDKSGLPNDRFSAERPEGSISTLTIQRTEQRDSAMYRCASSIGTPAAVQYFGAGTRLSVL.

CDR3 loop: CASTTQQDFYGYTF. The DNA for the CDR3 is TGTGCCAGCACCACCCAACAGGATTTCTATGGCTACACCTTC. V gene TRBV11-2 combines with J gene TRBJ1-2; the D gene is possibly TRBD1 (5 bases). V was trimmed by 7 bases and J by 4 bases, leaving 16 bases between them. CDR3 length equals 14 residues. In germline, CDR1 is SGHAT, CDR2 FQNNGV.

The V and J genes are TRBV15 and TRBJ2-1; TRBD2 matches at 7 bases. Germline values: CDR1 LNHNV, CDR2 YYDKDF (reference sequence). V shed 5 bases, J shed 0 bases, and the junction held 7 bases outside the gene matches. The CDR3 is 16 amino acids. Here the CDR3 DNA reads TGTGCCACCAGCGGAGCGGGACCCAGCTCCTACAATGAGCAGTTCTTC. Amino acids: CATSGAGPSSYNEQFF. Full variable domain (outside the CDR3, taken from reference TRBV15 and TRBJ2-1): DAMVIQNPRYQVTQFGKPVTLSCSQTLNHNVMYWYQQKSSQAPKLLFHYYDKDFNNEADTPDNFQSRRPNTSFCFLDIRSPGLGDTAMYLCATSGAGPSSYNEQFFGPGTRLTVL.

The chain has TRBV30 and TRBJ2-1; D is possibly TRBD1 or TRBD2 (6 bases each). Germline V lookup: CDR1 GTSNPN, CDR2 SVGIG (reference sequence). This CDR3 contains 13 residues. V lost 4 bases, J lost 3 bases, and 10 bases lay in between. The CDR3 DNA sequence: TGTGCCTGGAACGGGGGCTACTACAATGAGCAGTTCTTC. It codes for CAWNGGYYNEQFF.

This chain's CDR3 is CASSQGTGHANYGYTF. The CDR3 DNA follows: TGCGCCAGCAGCCAAGGGACAGGGCATGCTAACTATGGCTACACCTTC. The chain has TRBV4-3 and TRBJ1-2; TRBD1 matches 8 bases. From germline, CDR1 is LGHNA and CDR2 YSLEER. V lost 1 base, J lost 0 bases, and 4 bases stayed unmatched. The CDR3 is made up of 16 amino acids.

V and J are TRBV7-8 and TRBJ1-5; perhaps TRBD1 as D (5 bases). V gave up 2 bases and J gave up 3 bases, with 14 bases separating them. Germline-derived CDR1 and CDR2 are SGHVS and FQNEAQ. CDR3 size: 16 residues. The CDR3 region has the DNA TGTGCCAGCAGCTTAACCCCCGGGGGGATCAATCAGCCCCAGCATTTT. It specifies CASSLTPGGINQPQHF.

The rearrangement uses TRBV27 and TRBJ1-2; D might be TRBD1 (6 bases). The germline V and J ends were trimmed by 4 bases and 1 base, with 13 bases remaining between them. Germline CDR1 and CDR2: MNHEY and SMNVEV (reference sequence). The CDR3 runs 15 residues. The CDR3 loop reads CASSSYRDLNYGYTF. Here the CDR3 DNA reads TGTGCCAGCAGTTCCTACAGGGATCTTAACTATGGCTACACCTTC.

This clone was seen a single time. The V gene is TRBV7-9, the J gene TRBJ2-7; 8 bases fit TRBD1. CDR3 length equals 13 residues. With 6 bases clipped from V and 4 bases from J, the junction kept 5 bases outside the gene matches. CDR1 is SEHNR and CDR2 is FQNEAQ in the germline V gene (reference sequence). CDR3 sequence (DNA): TGTGCCAGCAGGGGACAGGTAGATTACGAGCAGTACTTC. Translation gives CASRGQVDYEQYF.

CDR3: CASSVEGGFSYEQYF. Written as DNA, the CDR3 is TGTGCCAGCAGCGTAGAGGGGGGTTTCTCCTACGAGCAGTACTTC. The rearrangement links TRBV9 to TRBJ2-7; perhaps D is TRBD1 or TRBD2 (6 bases each). Trimming stripped 0 bases from V and 0 bases from J, with 10 bases between. This CDR3 is 15 amino acids long. Germline assignment: CDR1 SGDLS and CDR2 YYNGEE. Full variable domain (remainder filled in from reference TRBV9 and TRBJ2-7): DSGVTQTPKHLITATGQRVTLRCSPRSGDLSVYWYQQSLDQGLQFLIQYYNGEERAKGNILERFSAQQFPDLHSELNLSSLELGDSALYFCASSVEGGFSYEQYFGPGTRLTVT.

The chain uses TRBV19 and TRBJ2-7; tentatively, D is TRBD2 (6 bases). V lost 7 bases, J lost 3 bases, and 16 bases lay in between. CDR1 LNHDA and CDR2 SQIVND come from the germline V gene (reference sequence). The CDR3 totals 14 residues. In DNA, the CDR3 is TGTGCCAGTATGAGTGGGGCGGGAATCTACGAGCAGTACTTC. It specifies CASMSGAGIYEQYF. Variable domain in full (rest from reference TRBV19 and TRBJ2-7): DGGITQSPKYLFRKEGQNVTLSCEQNLNHDAMYWYRQDPGQGLRLIYYSQIVNDFQKGDIAEGYSVSREKKESFPLTVTSAQKNPTAFYLCASMSGAGIYEQYFGPGTRLTVT.

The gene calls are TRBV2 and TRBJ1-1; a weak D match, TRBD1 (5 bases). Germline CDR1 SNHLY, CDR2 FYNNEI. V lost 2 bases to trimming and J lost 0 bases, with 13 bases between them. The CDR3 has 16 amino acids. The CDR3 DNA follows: TGTGCCAGCAGTGAACCGGGCAGGGTGGTGAACACTGAAGCTTTCTTT. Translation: CASSEPGRVVNTEAFF.

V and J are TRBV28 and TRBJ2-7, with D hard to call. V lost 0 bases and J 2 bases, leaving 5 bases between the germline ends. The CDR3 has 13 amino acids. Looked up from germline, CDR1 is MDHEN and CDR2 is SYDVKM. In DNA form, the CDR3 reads TGTGCCAGCAGTTTATGGGTCGCCTACGAGCAGTACTTC. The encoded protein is CASSLWVAYEQYF.

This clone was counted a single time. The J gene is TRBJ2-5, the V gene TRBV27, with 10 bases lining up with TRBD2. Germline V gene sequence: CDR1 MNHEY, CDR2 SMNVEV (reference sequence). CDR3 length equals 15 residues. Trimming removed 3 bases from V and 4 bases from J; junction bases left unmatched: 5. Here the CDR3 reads CASSFLAGVGETQYF. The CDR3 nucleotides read TGTGCCAGCAGTTTTCTAGCGGGAGTGGGAGAGACCCAGTACTTC.

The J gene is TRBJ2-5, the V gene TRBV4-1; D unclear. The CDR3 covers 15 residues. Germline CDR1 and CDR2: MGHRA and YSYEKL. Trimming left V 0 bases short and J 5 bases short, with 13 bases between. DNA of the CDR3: TGCGCCAGCAGCCAAGATGGAGCCACCCGGGAGACCCAGTACTTC. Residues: CASSQDGATRETQYF.

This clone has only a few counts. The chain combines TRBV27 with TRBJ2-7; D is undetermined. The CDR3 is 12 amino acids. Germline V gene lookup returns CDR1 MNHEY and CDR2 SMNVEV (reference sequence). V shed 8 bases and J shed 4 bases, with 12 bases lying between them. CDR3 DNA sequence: TGTGCCAGCTTCAGCGCCAGTTACGAGCAGTACTTC. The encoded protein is CASFSASYEQYF.

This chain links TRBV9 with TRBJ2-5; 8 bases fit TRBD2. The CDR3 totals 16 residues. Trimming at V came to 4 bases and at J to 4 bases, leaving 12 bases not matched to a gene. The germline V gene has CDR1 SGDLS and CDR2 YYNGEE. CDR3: CASSPDLTGGIETQYF. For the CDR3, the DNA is TGTGCCAGCAGCCCAGACTTGACGGGAGGGATAGAGACCCAGTACTTC.

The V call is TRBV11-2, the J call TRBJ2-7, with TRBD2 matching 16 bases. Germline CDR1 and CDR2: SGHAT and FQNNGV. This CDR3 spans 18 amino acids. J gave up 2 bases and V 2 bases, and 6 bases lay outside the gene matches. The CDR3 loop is CASSLLGTSGRDPYEQYF. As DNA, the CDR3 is TGTGCCAGCAGCTTACTGGGGACTAGCGGGAGGGATCCCTACGAGCAGTACTTC.

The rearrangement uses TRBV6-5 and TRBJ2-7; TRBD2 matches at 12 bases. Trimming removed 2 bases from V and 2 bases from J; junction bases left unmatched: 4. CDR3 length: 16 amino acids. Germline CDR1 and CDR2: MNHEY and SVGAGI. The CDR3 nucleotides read TGTGCCAGCAGTTACGGGGGACTAGCGGGTACCTACGAGCAGTACTTC. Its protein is CASSYGGLAGTYEQYF.

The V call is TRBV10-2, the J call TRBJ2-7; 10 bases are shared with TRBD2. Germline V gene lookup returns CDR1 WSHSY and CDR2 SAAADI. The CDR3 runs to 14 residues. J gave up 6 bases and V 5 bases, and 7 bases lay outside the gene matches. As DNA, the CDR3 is TGCGCCAGCAGTTCCCCGGGACTAGCGAGCGAGCAGTACTTC. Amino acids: CASSSPGLASEQYF.

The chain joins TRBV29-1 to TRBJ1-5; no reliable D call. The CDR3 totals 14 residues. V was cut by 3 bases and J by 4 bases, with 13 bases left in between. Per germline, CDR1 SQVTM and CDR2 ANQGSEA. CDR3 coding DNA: TGCAGCGTTGACTTTGGGGTCCTTAATCAGCCCCAGCATTTT. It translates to CSVDFGVLNQPQHF.

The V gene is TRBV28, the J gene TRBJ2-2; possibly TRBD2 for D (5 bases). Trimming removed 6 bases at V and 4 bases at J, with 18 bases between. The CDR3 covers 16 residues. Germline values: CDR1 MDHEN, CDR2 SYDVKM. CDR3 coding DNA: TGTGCCAGCAGGCCTACGCCGGGAACGGGCACCGGGGAGCTGTTTTTT. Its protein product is CASRPTPGTGTGELFF.

The CDR3 spells CASSHTDRAYEQYF. The DNA of the CDR3 is TGTGCCAGCAGCCATACGGACAGGGCCTACGAGCAGTACTTC. The chain combines TRBV9 with TRBJ2-7; 8 positions match TRBD1. Germline lookup yields CDR1 SGDLS and CDR2 YYNGEE. The length of the CDR3 is 14 residues. J gave up 2 bases and V 4 bases, and 5 bases lay outside the gene matches.

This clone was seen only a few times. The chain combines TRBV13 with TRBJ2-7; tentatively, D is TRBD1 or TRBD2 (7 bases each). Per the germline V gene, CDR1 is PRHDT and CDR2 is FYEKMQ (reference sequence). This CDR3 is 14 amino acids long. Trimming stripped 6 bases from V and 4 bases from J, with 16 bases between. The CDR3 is CASRARGGEYEQYF. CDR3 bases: TGTGCCAGCAGAGCCAGGGGGGGCGAGTACGAGCAGTACTTC.

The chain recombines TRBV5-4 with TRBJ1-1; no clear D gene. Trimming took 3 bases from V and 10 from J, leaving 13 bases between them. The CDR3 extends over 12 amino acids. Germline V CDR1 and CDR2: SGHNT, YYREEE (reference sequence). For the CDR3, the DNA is TGTGCCAGCAGCTCGGATGAACGGGTAGCTTTCTTT. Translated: CASSSDERVAFF.

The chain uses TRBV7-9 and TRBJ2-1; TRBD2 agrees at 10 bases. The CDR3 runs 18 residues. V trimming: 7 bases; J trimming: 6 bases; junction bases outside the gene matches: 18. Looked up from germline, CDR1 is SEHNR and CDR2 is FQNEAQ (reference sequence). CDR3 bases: TGTGCCAGCACCCAGCTTAGTGACCTAGCGGGAGTATTCAATGAGCAGTTCTTC. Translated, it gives CASTQLSDLAGVFNEQFF.